The clone carrying this TCR beta chain was seen only a few times. The target antigen is unknown. Treg sorting used a CD4+CD25+CD127-/low gate. Full-length variable regions came from constant-region reverse primers plus semi-nested Nested Universal Primer A PCR. TCRdb reanalysed the 5' RACE reads using MiXCR and keeps one entry per CDR3 protein. The data contain about 42,000 distinct CDR3 sequences, less than 25% of them singletons. General study points: The larger cohort examined one V-J beta rearrangement, not whole repertoires. Greatest tumor Treg TCR overlap was with tumor naive CD4+ cells.

Looked up from germline, CDR1 is SGHRS and CDR2 is YFSETQ. Trimming took 0 bases from V and 4 from J, leaving 11 bases between them. The CDR3 contains 15 residues. Input material: Tregs sorted from blood. This TCR came from a female donor with breast cancer. This sequence joins TRBV5-1 and TRBJ1-5, with D unresolved. The CDR3 bases are TGCGCCAGCAGCTTGGTGTCCGGACCGAATCAGCCCCAGCATTTT. Its translation is CASSLVSGPNQPQHF.